Listed here is a single T cell receptor (beta chain). Which antigen it targets is not known. It has no much larger one-base neighbor in the sample; base qualities were not kept. The label giving this sample's treatment or condition can be read as: allogeneic hematopoietic cell transplantation with graft depleted of TCRalphabeta T cells and CD19 B cells. Transplant recipients were children who received TCRalphabeta/CD19-depleted allogeneic hematopoietic cell grafts. The data derive from a study of T-cell reconstitution after alpha-beta-depleted transplantation in children (dated by TCRdb to the mid-2010s). Context from the whole study: Using TCR repertoire profiling, the study followed T-cell immune reconstitution in a quantitative way in children after TCRalphabeta/CD19-depleted allogeneic hematopoietic cell transplantation. Study-level results and caveats: The apparently early recovery of alphabetaT-cell counts about two months after transplant reportedly depended on only several hundred rapidly expanded clones that came from non-depleted graft cells. In some patients, the high TCRbeta diversity seen at day 60 was put down to recipient T cells and intrathymic progenitors that had survived conditioning. The frequencies of hyperexpanded clones fell over the following months, and after one year, T-cell counts and TCRbeta diversity were mostly attributed to newly produced T cells.

Inclusive of the bounding cysteine and phenylalanine, the CDR3 is 18 residues long. Only the CDR3 portion is preserved as DNA: 54 bases, with reading frame beginning at the first base. V was cut back by 8 bases and J by 0 bases, leaving a gap of 22 bases between them. CDR1 and CDR2 (ENHRY, SYGVKD) derive from the germline V gene. The library was prepared using PCR. The data were produced on an Illumina HiSeq 2500. TCR library preparation used molecular barcoding, with unique molecular identifiers applied to normalize quantification of the TCRbeta repertoire. Through fastp at Q25 and MiXCR, TCRdb rebuilt clones from the public reads, retaining in-frame beta chains. Every entry covers one CDR3 protein and lists the most common genes and DNA from its rows. The sample records 530,000 or so distinct CDR3 sequences, roughly a quarter of which are singletons. Jointly, the top ten make up about 35% of the sample.

The sequence joins TRBV10-3 to TRBJ2-2; matching of 7 bases hints at TRBD1 as the D gene. This sample comprised PBMCs, obtained before TCRalphabeta/CD19-depleted stem cell transplant. The source of this sequence is a boy under three years old with Wiskott-Aldrich syndrome, due to receive a stem cell transplant. The CDR3 sequence is CAILATGTPQSNTGELFF. The DNA reads TGTGCCATCCTAGCGACAGGGACACCACAATCGAACACCGGGGAGCTGTTTTTT.